The rows below give T cell receptor beta chains drawn from one sample of a study of shared clonotypes between healthy human individuals. Here immunoSEQ multiplex PCR was the method, and the copy in TCRdb shows in-frame clones only, minus some. The sample includes about 610,000 clones, approximately 96% of them seen just once. Sample: naive CD8+ T cells sorted from blood. The origin of the receptors is a woman between 25 and 40 years old in good health. CDR3s include the opening cysteine and the closing phenylalanine or tryptophan. The order of the fields is clone size, J gene, D gene, V gene, CDR3 DNA, CDR3 protein. A D gene is named only where the DNA matches it firmly. Some rows mark clone size as missing; the rest say once, few, many or name a class of expanded clone.

clone_size: -
j_call: TRBJ2-2
d_call: TRBD1
v_call: TRBV28
cdr3_nt: TGTGCCAGCAGTCCGACAGGGTACACCGGGGAGCTGTTTTTT
cdr3_aa: CASSPTGYTGELFF

clone_size: -
j_call: TRBJ2-5
d_call: -
v_call: TRBV7-9
cdr3_nt: TGTGCCGGCAAGGACTTTTCGGGTGAGACCCAGTACTTC
cdr3_aa: CAGKDFSGETQYF

clone_size: -
j_call: TRBJ1-4
d_call: TRBD1
v_call: TRBV27
cdr3_nt: TGTGCCAGCAGTTCGCAGGGGACAGGGGATGAAAAACTGTTTTTT
cdr3_aa: CASSSQGTGDEKLFF

clone_size: -
j_call: TRBJ2-7
d_call: TRBD1
v_call: TRBV27
cdr3_nt: TGTGCCAGCAGCCCCAGGGGGTCCCGTTACGAGCAGTACTTC
cdr3_aa: CASSPRGSRYEQYF

clone_size: -
j_call: TRBJ2-1
d_call: TRBD2
v_call: TRBV7-9
cdr3_nt: TGTGCCAGCAGCATGCCGGGAGGGGACAATGAGCAGTTCTTC
cdr3_aa: CASSMPGGDNEQFF

clone_size: -
j_call: TRBJ2-1
d_call: TRBD2
v_call: TRBV19
cdr3_nt: TGTGCCAGTAGTTGGCGGGAGGTGGCCCACGAGCAGTTCTTC
cdr3_aa: CASSWREVAHEQFF

clone_size: -
j_call: TRBJ2-7
d_call: -
v_call: TRBV5-5
cdr3_nt: TGTGCCAGCAGCTTAGATTCCGCTTACGAGCAGTACTTC
cdr3_aa: CASSLDSAYEQYF

clone_size: -
j_call: TRBJ2-7
d_call: -
v_call: TRBV29-1
cdr3_nt: TGCAGCGTTGACTCGAACAGACCTGGAGAGCAGTACTTC
cdr3_aa: CSVDSNRPGEQYF

clone_size: -
j_call: TRBJ2-7
d_call: -
v_call: TRBV2
cdr3_nt: TGTGCCAGCGCCCCAAGGAGCTCCTACGAGCAGTACTTC
cdr3_aa: CASAPRSSYEQYF

clone_size: few
j_call: TRBJ1-1
d_call: -
v_call: TRBV28
cdr3_nt: TGTGCCAGCAGTCGCGCGAACACTGAAGCTTTCTTT
cdr3_aa: CASSRANTEAFF

clone_size: once
j_call: TRBJ2-7
d_call: TRBD2
v_call: TRBV11-1
cdr3_nt: TGTGCCAGCAGCTTAGGGGTTGGCCTAGCGGGGAGCTACGAGCAGTACTTC
cdr3_aa: CASSLGVGLAGSYEQYF

clone_size: -
j_call: TRBJ2-7
d_call: -
v_call: TRBV27
cdr3_nt: TGTGCCAGCAGTTTAGGGAACACCTACGAGCAGTACTTC
cdr3_aa: CASSLGNTYEQYF

clone_size: -
j_call: TRBJ1-6
d_call: -
v_call: TRBV5-4
cdr3_nt: TGTGCCAGCAGCCAACAGGGACAAGGGTCACCCCTCCACTTT
cdr3_aa: CASSQQGQGSPLHF

clone_size: once
j_call: TRBJ2-7
d_call: TRBD2
v_call: TRBV20-1
cdr3_nt: TGCACCGCGGGGGTTTTGAGCGAGCAGTACTTC
cdr3_aa: CTAGVLSEQYF

clone_size: -
j_call: TRBJ2-3
d_call: -
v_call: TRBV19
cdr3_nt: TGTGCCAGTAGTCGGGCATTTCTGGAAAGCACAGATACGCAGTATTTT
cdr3_aa: CASSRAFLESTDTQYF

clone_size: once
j_call: TRBJ2-2
d_call: -
v_call: TRBV28
cdr3_nt: TGTGCCAGCAGGATACCGTTGAACACCGGGGAGCTGTTTTTT
cdr3_aa: CASRIPLNTGELFF

clone_size: -
j_call: TRBJ1-2
d_call: TRBD1
v_call: TRBV2
cdr3_nt: TGTGCCAGCAGGGGACAGGGGGTTATCTATGGCTACACCTTC
cdr3_aa: CASRGQGVIYGYTF

clone_size: -
j_call: TRBJ1-1
d_call: -
v_call: TRBV5-1
cdr3_nt: TGCGCCAGCAGCTTCATTGGGAACAGGGCCGGAAACACTGAAGCTTTCTTT
cdr3_aa: CASSFIGNRAGNTEAFF

clone_size: -
j_call: TRBJ1-1
d_call: -
v_call: TRBV27
cdr3_nt: TGTGCCAGCAGTTTTGCAATGAACACTGAAGCTTTCTTT
cdr3_aa: CASSFAMNTEAFF

clone_size: -
j_call: TRBJ2-1
d_call: -
v_call: TRBV2
cdr3_nt: TGTGCCAGCAGTGACCTCATGAGGGGCAATGAGCAGTTCTTC
cdr3_aa: CASSDLMRGNEQFF

clone_size: -
j_call: TRBJ2-3
d_call: TRBD2
v_call: TRBV5-6
cdr3_nt: TGTGCCAGCAGCTTGGAACTAGCGGGAGGAGCAGATACGCAGTATTTT
cdr3_aa: CASSLELAGGADTQYF

clone_size: -
j_call: TRBJ1-3
d_call: -
v_call: TRBV7-6
cdr3_nt: TGTGCCAGCAGATCTACTGGAAACACCATATATTTT
cdr3_aa: CASRSTGNTIYF

clone_size: -
j_call: TRBJ1-2
d_call: TRBD1
v_call: TRBV2
cdr3_nt: TGTGCCAGCAGTCCAGGGGGACAGGGGAACTATGGCTACACCTTC
cdr3_aa: CASSPGGQGNYGYTF

clone_size: -
j_call: TRBJ2-1
d_call: -
v_call: TRBV27
cdr3_nt: TGTGCCAGCAGTTTAAAGGGACATTCTTTCTATGAGCAGTTCTTC
cdr3_aa: CASSLKGHSFYEQFF

clone_size: -
j_call: TRBJ2-1
d_call: TRBD2
v_call: TRBV7-3
cdr3_nt: TGTGCCAGCCCGGGACTAGCTGTGAGTTATGAGCAGTTCTTC
cdr3_aa: CASPGLAVSYEQFF

clone_size: -
j_call: TRBJ2-1
d_call: -
v_call: TRBV6-1
cdr3_nt: TGTGCCAGCAGTGAAGCAAGGTCTTACAATGAGCAGTTCTTC
cdr3_aa: CASSEARSYNEQFF

clone_size: -
j_call: TRBJ2-1
d_call: -
v_call: TRBV5-4
cdr3_nt: TGTGCCAGCAGCCCCGACACATACTACAATGAGCAGTTCTTC
cdr3_aa: CASSPDTYYNEQFF

clone_size: -
j_call: TRBJ2-7
d_call: -
v_call: TRBV5-1
cdr3_nt: TGCGCCAGCAGCACCACAGGGGGGGTCTACGAGCAGTACTTC
cdr3_aa: CASSTTGGVYEQYF

clone_size: -
j_call: TRBJ1-2
d_call: -
v_call: TRBV7-8
cdr3_nt: TGTGCCAGCAGCCAAGGCGGGGACTATGGCTACACCTTC
cdr3_aa: CASSQGGDYGYTF

clone_size: -
j_call: TRBJ2-2
d_call: TRBD2
v_call: TRBV13
cdr3_nt: TGTGCCAGCAGCCATAGAGCGGGAGGTTGGACCGGGGAGCTGTTTTTT
cdr3_aa: CASSHRAGGWTGELFF

clone_size: -
j_call: TRBJ2-7
d_call: TRBD2
v_call: TRBV27
cdr3_nt: TGTGCCAGCAGACCCGGGACTAGCGGTTCCTACGAGCAGTACTTC
cdr3_aa: CASRPGTSGSYEQYF

clone_size: -
j_call: TRBJ1-2
d_call: -
v_call: TRBV29-1
cdr3_nt: TGCAGCGTTGAAGATCACGACGGAGAGAACTATGGCTACACCTTC
cdr3_aa: CSVEDHDGENYGYTF

clone_size: once
j_call: TRBJ2-7
d_call: -
v_call: TRBV25-1
cdr3_nt: TGTGCCAGCAGTTGGAGTTACGAGCAGTACTTC
cdr3_aa: CASSWSYEQYF

clone_size: once
j_call: TRBJ2-1
d_call: -
v_call: TRBV9
cdr3_nt: TGTGCCAGCAGCGGACCAGTGCAGTTCTTC
cdr3_aa: CASSGPVQFF

clone_size: -
j_call: TRBJ1-4
d_call: TRBD1
v_call: TRBV7-8
cdr3_nt: TGTGCCACCGGGACAGGGGGCTTGAATGAAAAACTGTTTTTT
cdr3_aa: CATGTGGLNEKLFF

clone_size: -
j_call: TRBJ1-2
d_call: -
v_call: TRBV2
cdr3_nt: TGTGCCAGCAGTCACTACATGGGCAGGGACTATGGCTACACCTTC
cdr3_aa: CASSHYMGRDYGYTF

clone_size: -
j_call: TRBJ2-7
d_call: -
v_call: TRBV30
cdr3_nt: TGTGCCTGGAGTCCCCTGGGCGCCCACTACGAGCAGTACTTC
cdr3_aa: CAWSPLGAHYEQYF

clone_size: -
j_call: TRBJ2-7
d_call: -
v_call: TRBV6-4
cdr3_nt: TGTGCCAGCAGTTCCACTAGCTCCCTTTATGAGCAGTACTTC
cdr3_aa: CASSSTSSLYEQYF

clone_size: -
j_call: TRBJ2-3
d_call: -
v_call: TRBV7-9
cdr3_nt: TGTGCAACGGGAAGCACAGATACGCAGTATTTT
cdr3_aa: CATGSTDTQYF

clone_size: once
j_call: TRBJ1-1
d_call: TRBD1
v_call: TRBV28
cdr3_nt: TGTGCCAGCAGGGACAGGCCGCACACTGAAGCTTTCTTT
cdr3_aa: CASRDRPHTEAFF

clone_size: -
j_call: TRBJ2-7
d_call: TRBD2
v_call: TRBV19
cdr3_nt: TGTGCCAGTAGTCTGGGACTAGCGGGAGGGCGCGACGAGCAGTACTTC
cdr3_aa: CASSLGLAGGRDEQYF

clone_size: -
j_call: TRBJ2-7
d_call: TRBD1
v_call: TRBV28
cdr3_nt: TGTGCCAGCAGTTTAAAAGGGACAGGCTACGAGCAGTACTTC
cdr3_aa: CASSLKGTGYEQYF

clone_size: -
j_call: TRBJ2-5
d_call: -
v_call: TRBV11-2
cdr3_nt: TGTGCCAGCAGCTTAGCGTGGGGCCGAGAGACCCAGTACTTC
cdr3_aa: CASSLAWGRETQYF

clone_size: -
j_call: TRBJ2-7
d_call: TRBD1
v_call: TRBV27
cdr3_nt: TGTGCCAGCAGTCCCAAACAGGGGGGCACCTACGAGCAGTACTTC
cdr3_aa: CASSPKQGGTYEQYF

clone_size: once
j_call: TRBJ1-2
d_call: -
v_call: TRBV5-6
cdr3_nt: TGTGCCAGCAGCTTGAGTGGACACTACACCTTC
cdr3_aa: CASSLSGHYTF

clone_size: -
j_call: TRBJ2-1
d_call: -
v_call: TRBV7-9
cdr3_nt: TGTGCCAGCAGCCCTTCCGGGGGGCCTTATAATGAGCAGTTCTTC
cdr3_aa: CASSPSGGPYNEQFF

clone_size: -
j_call: TRBJ2-7
d_call: -
v_call: TRBV19
cdr3_nt: TGTGCCAGTAGTCCAGGGTCCAGCTCCTACGAGCAGTACTTC
cdr3_aa: CASSPGSSSYEQYF

clone_size: -
j_call: TRBJ2-1
d_call: TRBD2
v_call: TRBV7-9
cdr3_nt: TGTGCCAGCAGCAATCCTTCTGGCGGGGGACAGTTCTTC
cdr3_aa: CASSNPSGGGQFF

clone_size: -
j_call: TRBJ1-1
d_call: -
v_call: TRBV10-3
cdr3_nt: TGTGCCATCAGTGAGGGTGGCGCTGAAGCTTTCTTT
cdr3_aa: CAISEGGAEAFF

clone_size: -
j_call: TRBJ1-2
d_call: TRBD1
v_call: TRBV14
cdr3_nt: TGTGCCAGCAGCCAAGGGGGACAGAACTATGGCTACACCTTC
cdr3_aa: CASSQGGQNYGYTF